A selection of T cell receptor beta chains follows, all from one sample in a study of cytomegalovirus exposure and HLA in healthy donors. This table comes from immunoSEQ multiplex PCR, and its TCRdb copy is limited to in-frame clones, with some not included. Here the sample spans under 75,000 clones, 74% being singletons. The sample was PBMCs. These receptor sequences come from a human donor in good health. CDR3s include the opening cysteine and the closing phenylalanine or tryptophan. Fields, in order: J gene, D gene, clone size, V gene, CDR3 protein, CDR3 DNA. A D gene is named only where the DNA matches it firmly. Expanded clones get a size class; other rows say once, few or many, or leave the size out.

TRBJ1-3,-,-,TRBV7-6,CASSIWPRGQGNTIYF,TGTGCCAGCAGCATCTGGCCCCGGGGTCAGGGAAACACCATATATTTT
TRBJ2-1,-,-,TRBV30,CAWSVHPGYNEQFF,TGTGCCTGGAGTGTACATCCGGGATACAATGAGCAGTTCTTC
TRBJ1-2,TRBD1,once,TRBV9,CASSTQGEDGYTF,TGTGCCAGCAGCACACAGGGGGAGGATGGCTACACCTTC
TRBJ2-7,-,few,TRBV6-1,CASSPSRFYEQYF,TGTGCCAGCAGCCCGAGCCGTTTCTACGAGCAGTACTTC
TRBJ1-1,-,-,TRBV18,CASSPTAGRRNTEAFF,TGTGCCAGCTCTCCAACGGCGGGCAGAAGGAACACTGAAGCTTTCTTT
TRBJ1-1,TRBD1,-,TRBV7-9,CSSSQSRGRKNTEAFF,TGTTCCAGCAGTCAATCCAGGGGGCGCAAGAACACTGAAGCTTTCTTT
TRBJ2-5,TRBD1,-,TRBV15,CATSRSKGTGETQYF,TGTGCCACCAGCAGATCGAAGGGGACAGGGGAGACCCAGTACTTC
TRBJ2-2,-,-,TRBV5-4,CASRLTFQNTGELFF,TGTGCCAGCAGGTTAACTTTCCAGAACACCGGGGAGCTGTTTTTT
TRBJ2-2,-,-,TRBV6-5,CAGIGDPGELFF,TGTGCCGGCATAGGGGATCCCGGGGAGCTGTTTTTT
TRBJ1-1,-,once,TRBV29-1,CSVGLLMNTEAFF,TGCAGCGTTGGGCTGCTCATGAACACTGAAGCTTTCTTT
TRBJ1-2,TRBD1,-,TRBV6-5,CASSPGQGAFYGYTF,TGTGCCAGCAGTCCCGGACAGGGGGCTTTCTATGGCTACACCTTC
TRBJ2-7,TRBD2,few,TRBV19,CASSMFWTSGYEQYF,TGTGCCAGTAGTATGTTTTGGACTAGCGGATACGAGCAGTACTTC
TRBJ2-3,-,-,TRBV29-1,CSVVSTGDTQYF,TGCAGCGTTGTTTCGACTGGAGATACGCAGTATTTT
TRBJ2-7,TRBD2,-,TRBV29-1,CSAGDYPYEQYF,TGCAGCGCGGGGGACTACCCCTACGAGCAGTACTTC
TRBJ2-3,-,-,TRBV6-1,CASSEGKLQGSYTQYF,TGTGCCAGCAGTGAAGGAAAGTTACAGGGATCTTATACGCAGTATTTT
TRBJ2-7,-,-,TRBV25-1,CASTPVGATGDEQYF,TGTGCCAGCACCCCAGTAGGGGCTACAGGAGACGAGCAGTACTTC
TRBJ1-3,-,-,TRBV7-9,CASSLGEGNTIYF,TGTGCCAGCAGCTTAGGAGAGGGAAACACCATATATTTT
TRBJ2-7,TRBD1,-,TRBV10-1,CASSTGTASYEQYF,TGCGCCAGCAGCACCGGGACAGCCTCCTACGAGCAGTACTTC
TRBJ1-4,TRBD1,-,TRBV25-1,CASSDPGGAGEKLFF,TGTGCCAGCAGTGATCCAGGGGGCGCGGGAGAAAAACTGTTTTTT
TRBJ1-2,TRBD1,-,TRBV10-3,CAAATGGQGGYTF,TGTGCCGCCGCAACAGGGGGGCAGGGTGGCTACACCTTC
TRBJ1-5,TRBD1,-,TRBV6-5,CASSFTTGSDQPQHF,TGTGCCAGCAGCTTTACGACAGGGAGCGATCAGCCCCAGCATTTT
TRBJ1-1,-,-,TRBV9,CASSDRYSDTEAFF,TGTGCCAGCAGCGACCGCTATTCCGACACTGAAGCTTTCTTT
TRBJ1-1,-,-,TRBV7-2,CASSLTGLNTEAFF,TGTGCCAGCAGCTTGACAGGTTTGAACACTGAAGCTTTCTTT
TRBJ2-7,TRBD1,-,TRBV5-1,CASSTRQGTYEQYF,TGCGCCAGCAGCACAAGACAGGGGACCTACGAGCAGTACTTC
TRBJ2-3,-,-,TRBV7-9,CASSLERGLWNTQYF,TGTGCCAGCAGCTTAGAAAGGGGACTTTGGAATACGCAGTATTTT
TRBJ1-2,TRBD1,-,TRBV30,CAWSRGDDYGYTF,TGTGCCTGGAGCAGGGGGGACGACTATGGCTACACCTTC
TRBJ2-3,TRBD1,-,TRBV5-1,CASSPRDSATDTQYF,TGCGCCAGCAGCCCCAGGGACAGCGCCACAGATACGCAGTATTTT
TRBJ1-1,TRBD1,once,TRBV28,CASSTQQGRVTEAFF,TGTGCCAGCAGTACCCAACAGGGGCGTGTCACTGAAGCTTTCTTT
TRBJ2-1,TRBD2,-,TRBV5-1,CASSSGGGAGDEQFF,TGCGCCAGCAGCTCCGGGGGGGGAGCTGGGGATGAGCAGTTCTTC
TRBJ1-1,-,-,TRBV30,CAWSGPGWNTEAFF,TGTGCCTGGAGTGGACCGGGGTGGAACACTGAAGCTTTCTTT
TRBJ1-5,-,-,TRBV30,CAWNGVNQPQHF,TGTGCCTGGAACGGAGTTAATCAGCCCCAGCATTTT
TRBJ2-5,TRBD2,few,TRBV6-5,CASRRDGRFQETQYF,TGTGCCAGCAGACGGGACGGGAGGTTCCAAGAGACCCAGTACTTC
TRBJ1-5,TRBD1,-,TRBV5-6,CASSRNRGTSNQPQHF,TGTGCCAGCAGTAGAAACAGGGGAACGAGCAACCAGCCCCAGCATTTT
TRBJ1-1,-,-,TRBV4-1,CATRPTEIMNTEAFF,TGCGCCACCAGACCCACTGAGATTATGAACACTGAAGCTTTCTTT